The source of this T cell receptor (beta chain) is a study of cytomegalovirus exposure and HLA in healthy donors. Study-wide findings and caveats: The listing of 150 or so TCR beta chains classed them as cytomegalovirus-associated. The authors confirmed in vitro that a few CMV-associated chains were specific for CMV antigens. Reported results showed that the classifier diagnosed cytomegalovirus status with high specificity and sensitivity.

As for this clone: What it recognizes is unknown.

The data were produced by immunoSEQ multiplex PCR, yet TCRdb's version contains in-frame clones alone and is incomplete. Here the sample spans about 75,000 clones, around 85% being singletons. The germline CDR1 and CDR2 sequences are ENHRY and SYGVKD. V shed 5 bases, J shed 7 bases, and the junction held 7 bases outside the gene matches. This CDR3 has 14 residues. The gene calls are TRBV10-3 and TRBJ1-4; 7 bases match TRBD1. Source material: PBMCs. This TCR came from a man aged 25-45 years in good health and CMV-seronegative. The CDR3 region is CAISTGALSEKLFF. The CDR3 DNA is TGTGCCATCAGTACAGGGGCGTTAAGTGAAAAACTGTTTTTT.